A single sample gave rise to the 32 T cell receptor beta chains below, sequenced in a study of CD8 T cells in Susac syndrome. Reverse transcription of about 0.45 to 1 ug RNA was performed with random hexamers. TCRdb reprocessed the immunoSEQ multiplex PCR reads with MiXCR, giving one entry per CDR3 protein. Among 200,000 to 250,000 distinct CDR3 sequences listed, roughly 95% were seen once. Sequencing was performed on CD4+ T cells from PBMCs. These receptor sequences come from a human donor with multiple sclerosis.

The chain links TRBV5-6 to TRBJ2-7; D not resolved. Germline V gene data show CDR1 as SGHDT and CDR2 as YYEEEE. The CDR3 consists of 11 residues. Trimming removed 2 bases at V and 5 bases at J, with 5 bases between. CDR3: CASSFSHEQYF. The CDR3 DNA is TGTGCCAGCAGCTTTAGCCACGAGCAGTACTTC.

This clonotype was seen just once. This rearrangement joins TRBV29-1 to TRBJ1-2; D is unresolved. Germline-derived CDR1 and CDR2 are SQVTM and ANQGSEA. The ends were cut back, 6 bases at V and 3 bases at J, with 14 bases in the middle. The CDR3 has 13 amino acids. The CDR3: CSVEEGSDYGYTF. CDR3 DNA: TGCAGCGTCGAGGAGGGATCGGACTATGGCTACACCTTC.

This chain joins TRBV7-3 and TRBJ1-1; D is unresolved. This CDR3 comprises 14 residues. Germline CDR1 is SGHTA and CDR2 is FQGTGA. The ends were cut back, 0 bases at V and 1 base at J, with 6 bases in the middle. The CDR3 sequence is CASSLTGQNTEAFF. In nucleotides, the CDR3 is TGTGCCAGCAGCTTAACAGGGCAGAACACTGAAGCTTTCTTT. Using reference TRBV7-3 and TRBJ1-1 for the parts outside the CDR3, the full variable domain is GAGVSQTPSNKVTEKGKYVELRCDPISGHTALYWYRQSLGQGPEFLIYFQGTGAADDSGLPNDRFFAVRPEGSVSTLKIQRTERGDSAVYLCASSLTGQNTEAFFGQGTRLTVV.

This chain joins TRBV6-1 and TRBJ2-5, with 14 bases matching TRBD2. Germline V gene sequence: CDR1 MNHNS, CDR2 SASEGT. V lost 6 bases to trimming and J lost 1 base; unmatched junction nucleotides: 4. The CDR3 is 16 amino acids. The CDR3 region is CASSRLAGGTQETQYF. The CDR3 bases are TGTGCCAGCAGCCGACTAGCGGGGGGGACCCAAGAGACCCAGTACTTC.

This chain uses TRBV10-3 with TRBJ2-7; D might be TRBD1 (6 bases). The ends were cut back, 10 bases at V and 4 bases at J, with 20 bases in the middle. The CDR3 runs to 14 residues. The germline gives CDR1 ENHRY, CDR2 SYGVKD. CDR3 DNA: TGTGCCACCAACGAAGGGGACACCCGTTACGAGCAGTACGTC. It is translated as CATNEGDTRYEQYV.

This chain links TRBV20-1 with TRBJ2-1, with 10 nucleotides matching TRBD2. Germline V gives CDR1 DFQATT, CDR2 SNEGSKA (reference sequence). V was pared by 4 bases and J by 10 bases, with 4 bases of the junction left unmatched. The CDR3 extends over 12 amino acids. Here the CDR3 DNA reads TGCAGTGCTATGCCGGGACTAGCGGAGCAGTTCTTC. The encoded protein is CSAMPGLAEQFF.

The chain recombines TRBV29-1 with TRBJ2-3, with 11 bases that match TRBD1. Germline values: CDR1 SQVTM, CDR2 ANQGSEA. This CDR3 has 14 residues. V shed 7 bases and J 4 bases; nucleotides not matched to a gene: 7. CDR3: CSAHKDRGPDTQYF. The CDR3 region has the DNA TGCAGCGCCCACAAGGACAGGGGGCCAGATACGCAGTATTTT.

The rearrangement joins TRBV3-1 to TRBJ1-2; D gene unclear. Looked up from germline, CDR1 is LGHDT and CDR2 is YNNKEL (reference sequence). CDR3 length equals 15 residues. V was cut by 1 base and J by 5 bases, with 14 bases left in between. The CDR3 nucleotides are TGTGCCAGCAGCCAAGCCCCTCAGGCCCCGTATGGCTACACCTTC. It yields the protein CASSQAPQAPYGYTF.

This rearrangement joins TRBV29-1 to TRBJ2-7, with unresolved D. The CDR3 spans 12 residues. The V gene's germline CDR1 is SQVTM and CDR2 ANQGSEA. V was shortened by 4 bases and J by 7 bases, with 14 bases between the two germline ends. The CDR3 loop reads CSVGTGLWEQYF. For the CDR3, the DNA is TGCAGCGTTGGGACGGGCCTTTGGGAGCAGTACTTC.

The chain is built from TRBV11-2 and TRBJ2-2; 9 nucleotides agree with TRBD2. Germline CDR1 SGHAT, CDR2 FQNNGV. After removal of 5 bases from V and 6 bases from J, the junction contained 4 bases not matched to a gene. The CDR3 has 14 residues. This chain's CDR3 is CASSRGTSPGELFF. CDR3 DNA: TGTGCCAGCAGCCGCGGGACTAGCCCCGGGGAGCTGTTTTTT.

V gene TRBV29-1 combines with J gene TRBJ2-3, with D hard to call. This CDR3 is 11 amino acids long. V dropped 4 bases and J dropped 4 bases, with 6 bases sitting between them. Germline assignment: CDR1 SQVTM and CDR2 ANQGSEA. DNA for the CDR3: TGCAGCGTTGGGAAAGCAGATACGCAGTATTTT. Protein: CSVGKADTQYF.

DNA of the CDR3: TGTGCCAGCAGTTTCAACAGGGGAGAGAGCAATCAGCCCCAGCATTTT. It is translated as CASSFNRGESNQPQHF. The V and J genes are TRBV12-3 or TRBV12-4 and TRBJ1-5; TRBD1 matches at 7 bases. V lost 3 bases to trimming and J lost 1 base; unmatched junction nucleotides: 6. This CDR3 comprises 16 residues.

The V gene is TRBV5-1, the J gene TRBJ1-2; no firm D call. V was pared by 6 bases and J by 2 bases, with 14 bases between. The CDR3 sequence is 14 residues long. Germline assignment: CDR1 SGHRS and CDR2 YFSETQ. This CDR3 is CASTAQGQNYGYTF. For the CDR3, the DNA is TGCGCCAGCACTGCCCAAGGCCAGAACTATGGCTACACCTTC.

The genes are TRBV7-9 and TRBJ1-6; D might be TRBD1 (5 bases). V lost 1 base and J lost 6, with 13 bases in between. This CDR3 is 16 amino acids long. Germline V lookup: CDR1 SEHNR, CDR2 FQNEAQ (reference sequence). CDR3 in DNA: TGTGCCAGCAGCTTAGTCACGGGACGCCCTAATTCACCCCTCCACTTT. Amino acid sequence: CASSLVTGRPNSPLHF.

This chain connects TRBV6-5 to TRBJ1-6; D unclear. The CDR3 totals 14 residues. V lost 6 bases to trimming and J lost 4 bases, with 10 bases between them. Germline V gives CDR1 MNHEY, CDR2 SVGAGI. The CDR3 DNA follows: TGTGCCAGCAGCAGACAAGAGTATAATTCACCCCTCCACTTT. It translates to CASSRQEYNSPLHF.

The chain recombines TRBV2 with TRBJ1-3; no clear D. Between the trimmed V and J ends, which lost 6 bases and 3 bases, there was a span of 6 bases. The CDR3 sequence is 12 residues long. Germline CDR1 SNHLY, CDR2 FYNNEI. The CDR3, as DNA: TGTGCCAGCAGGGTGGGTGGAAACACCATATATTTT. It specifies CASRVGGNTIYF.

The chain employs TRBV7-2 and TRBJ2-3, with D uncertain. The V and J ends lost 3 bases and 2 bases respectively, with 18 bases between them. Germline CDR1 is SGHTA and CDR2 is FQGNSA. The CDR3 spans 17 residues. The CDR3 sequence: CASSLGIWTHNTDTQYF. Here the CDR3 DNA reads TGTGCCAGCAGCTTGGGGATCTGGACCCATAACACAGATACGCAGTATTTT.

The chain employs TRBV6-6 and TRBJ2-1, with TRBD1 identical over 8 bases. The CDR3 runs 15 residues. The V segment lost 6 bases and the J segment 9 bases; nucleotides outside the gene matches: 13. In germline, CDR1 is MNHNY, CDR2 SVGAGI (reference sequence). The CDR3 nucleotides read TGTGCCAGCAGCCCCGGGACAGGAACTAGGGGTGAGCAGTTCTTC. Protein sequence: CASSPGTGTRGEQFF.

The rearrangement joins TRBV20-1 to TRBJ2-7; TRBD1 agrees at 7 bases. CDR1 DFQATT and CDR2 SNEGSKA come from the germline V gene (reference sequence). There are 14 residues in the CDR3. Losses at the gene ends were 5 bases for V and 5 bases for J; bases not matched to a gene: 12. CDR3 loop: CSAAKTGYMNEQYF. CDR3 DNA sequence: TGCAGTGCTGCGAAGACAGGGTATATGAACGAGCAGTACTTC.

The rearrangement joins TRBV7-2 to TRBJ1-5; no clear D. Per germline, CDR1 SGHTA and CDR2 FQGNSA. The CDR3 contains 16 residues. Trimming shortened V by 0 bases and J by 0 bases, and 9 bases separated the two germline ends. This CDR3 reads CASSLAAGFSNQPQHF. The CDR3, as DNA: TGTGCCAGCAGCTTAGCTGCCGGCTTTAGCAATCAGCCCCAGCATTTT.

This clonotype appeared once. The rearrangement joins TRBV18 to TRBJ1-5; tentative D call: TRBD1 (6 bases). This CDR3 region has 13 residues. From germline, CDR1 is KGHSH and CDR2 LQKENI. Trimming removed 4 bases from V and 5 bases from J, with 9 bases in between. The CDR3 DNA follows: TGTGCCAGCTCACTAGGGGGTTATCAGCCCCAGCATTTT. As protein: CASSLGGYQPQHF.

The CDR3 nucleotides are TGTGCCAGCAGGGGGGCGGGGGCCCTCTACGAGCAGTACTTC. This gives the protein CASRGAGALYEQYF. The V call is TRBV28, the J call TRBJ2-7, with D tentatively TRBD2 (7 bases). The V gene's germline CDR1 is MDHEN and CDR2 SYDVKM. V was pared by 6 bases and J by 3 bases, with 15 bases between. This CDR3 is built from 14 residues.

This chain uses TRBV28 with TRBJ1-5, with 12 bases aligning to TRBD1. The CDR3 is 15 residues long. The V segment lost 6 bases and the J segment 6 bases; nucleotides outside the gene matches: 6. CDR1 is MDHEN, CDR2 SYDVKM, per germline. This CDR3 reads CASREGQGASQPQHF. In DNA, the CDR3 is TGTGCCAGCAGAGAGGGACAGGGGGCATCTCAGCCCCAGCATTTT.

The chain uses TRBV6-5 and TRBJ2-7; D remains ambiguous. The CDR3 extends over 16 amino acids. The ends were cut back, 0 bases at V and 3 bases at J, with 15 bases in the middle. Germline V gene sequence: CDR1 MNHEY, CDR2 SVGAGI. The CDR3 nucleotides read TGTGCCAGCAGTTACTCGAGTCAGGCCCCGGGCTACGAGCAGTACTTC. It encodes CASSYSSQAPGYEQYF.

The CDR3 DNA is TGTGCCAGCAGCTTAGTGGTTAATAGCAATCAGCCCCAGCATTTT. Translation gives CASSLVVNSNQPQHF. This chain uses TRBV7-2 with TRBJ1-5; no firm D call. Germline V gives CDR1 SGHTA, CDR2 FQGNSA. V dropped 1 base and J dropped 0 bases, with 7 bases sitting between them. There are 15 residues in the CDR3.

V gene TRBV5-4 combines with J gene TRBJ2-3; D may match TRBD1 or TRBD2 (5 bases each). With 7 bases removed from V and 0 bases from J, the gap between germline ends came to 6 bases. The CDR3 is 12 residues long. CDR1 SGHNT and CDR2 YYREEE come from the germline V gene (reference sequence). The DNA for the CDR3 is TGTGCCAGCCGGGACAGCACAGATACGCAGTATTTT. Translated: CASRDSTDTQYF.

The J gene is TRBJ2-2, the V gene TRBV3-1; no clear D gene. CDR1 and CDR2 (germline): LGHDT, YNNKEL (reference sequence). Deletions cut 1 base from V and 5 bases from J, with 14 bases between. The CDR3 totals 16 residues. The CDR3 sequence: CASSQGVGSKTGELFF. The CDR3 nucleotides read TGTGCCAGCAGCCAAGGGGTCGGCAGCAAGACCGGGGAGCTGTTTTTT.

The rearrangement links TRBV6-1 to TRBJ2-7, with 7 bases matching TRBD1. The CDR3 spans 14 residues. Germline V gene sequence: CDR1 MNHNS, CDR2 SASEGT. The V segment lost 7 bases and the J segment 0 bases; nucleotides outside the gene matches: 6. This CDR3 is CASTRGLSSYEQYF. The CDR3 region has the DNA TGTGCCAGCACCAGGGGGTTGAGCTCCTACGAGCAGTACTTC.

The chain employs TRBV6-5 and TRBJ1-5, with D uncertain. Trimming left V 6 bases short and J 3 bases short, with 6 bases between. This CDR3 region has 12 residues. CDR1 MNHEY and CDR2 SVGAGI come from the germline V gene. The CDR3 DNA reads TGTGCCAGCAGGGCGAACAATCAGCCCCAGCATTTT. Its translation: CASRANNQPQHF.

The chain combines TRBV7-8 with TRBJ2-7; the match to TRBD1 covers 10 bases. CDR1 and CDR2 (germline): SGHVS, FQNEAQ. V trimming: 5 bases; J trimming: 3 bases; junction bases outside the gene matches: 13. This CDR3 contains 17 residues. CDR3 amino acids: CASSPINRDRGVYEQYV. In DNA, the CDR3 is TGTGCCAGCAGCCCTATAAACCGGGACAGGGGTGTCTACGAGCAGTACGTC.

The chain is built from TRBV29-1 and TRBJ1-1; D not resolved. Trimming removed 4 bases from V and 0 bases from J, with 15 bases in between. This CDR3 has 15 residues. CDR1 is SQVTM, CDR2 ANQGSEA, per germline. CDR3 DNA: TGCAGCGTTGGTGTGGCTACACCTCTGAACACTGAAGCTTTCTTT. Translation: CSVGVATPLNTEAFF.

The chain links TRBV11-3 to TRBJ1-2, with no clear D. V shed 5 bases and J shed 0 bases, with 7 bases lying between them. The CDR3 sequence is 13 residues long. The germline V gene has CDR1 SGHNT and CDR2 YENEEA. The CDR3 DNA follows: TGTGCCAGCAGCGCCGGGACTAACTATGGCTACACCTTC. This sequence encodes CASSAGTNYGYTF.